Sequencing of this TCR beta chain was carried out in a study of cytomegalovirus exposure and HLA in healthy donors. The CDR3 consists of 12 residues. Between the trimmed V and J ends, which lost 1 base and 14 bases, there was a span of 12 bases. Germline values: CDR1 SGHTA, CDR2 FQGNSA. Primers included in the PCR were 60 Vbeta and 13 Jbeta primers. Libraries were prepared by immunoSEQ multiplex PCR; TCRdb keeps only in-frame clonotypes and omits some of them. The table shows about 180,000 clones, with roughly 85% occurring only once. The chain carries TRBV7-2 and TRBJ2-1, with a tentative D call TRBD2 (5 bases). Material for sequencing was PBMCs. The receptor was isolated from a woman aged 40 to 50 in good health and CMV-seronegative. CDR3 sequence: CASSLGRGGEFF. CDR3 nucleotide sequence: TGTGCCAGCAGCTTAGGTCGGGGTGGGGAGTTCTTC.